The next 28 T cell receptor beta chains were all read from a single sample in a study of T cells in Graves' hyperthyroidism and ophthalmopathy. Amplification of TCR beta CDR3 regions was performed using RNA transcripts as template. The study used the HTBI primer set for a first-round RT-PCR of the TCR CDR3. MiXCR was run by TCRdb on the multiplex PCR reads, yielding one entry per CDR3 protein. The sample holds roughly 720,000 distinct CDR3 sequences; roughly a sixth are singletons and the top ten take 15% to 18%. The sequenced sample was blood. Receptor source: a man aged 50-59 years with Graves' hyperthyroidism.

This clonotype was counted at least ten times. CDR3 in amino acids: CASTPEGGQETQYF. Written as DNA, the CDR3 is TGTGCCAGCACGCCCGAGGGGGGGCAAGAGACCCAGTACTTC. The rearrangement links TRBV12-3 or TRBV12-4 to TRBJ2-5; D possibly corresponds to TRBD2 (7 bases). This CDR3 is built from 14 residues. V was pared by 7 bases and J by 2 bases, with 14 bases between.

The chain joins TRBV6-1 to TRBJ2-7; the match to TRBD1 covers 7 bases. The CDR3 consists of 13 residues. The V and J ends lost 5 bases and 5 bases, in that order; junction bases with no gene match: 6. Germline V gives CDR1 MNHNS, CDR2 SASEGT. The CDR3 nucleotides read TGTGCCAGCAGTATAGACAGGGACAACGAGCAGTACTTC. Protein sequence: CASSIDRDNEQYF.

For this clonotype: One end of the junction varies from germline; a read error may be responsible. This rearrangement joins TRBV12-3 or TRBV12-4 to TRBJ2-4; perhaps TRBD2 as D (5 bases). The CDR3 totals 14 residues. CDR3 loop: CASSVLGIWNIRYF. The CDR3 DNA reads TGTGCCAGCAGCGTACTCGGGATCTGGAACATTCGGTACTTC.

At least ten counts were recorded for this clonotype. The rearrangement links TRBV7-2 to TRBJ2-5; D is possibly TRBD2 (5 bases). Trimming shortened V by 5 bases and J by 5 bases, and 15 bases separated the two germline ends. This CDR3 is 14 amino acids long. In germline, CDR1 is SGHTA, CDR2 FQGNSA. The CDR3 is CASSMYQEVETQYF. CDR3 sequence (DNA): TGTGCCAGCAGCATGTATCAGGAGGTGGAGACCCAGTACTTC.

This clonotype came up many times. V usage is TRBV12-3 or TRBV12-4 and J usage is TRBJ2-6; D may be TRBD1 (6 bases). V shed 3 bases and J shed 4 bases, with 13 bases lying between them. CDR3 length equals 16 residues. The CDR3 protein is CASSFRPGVGANVLTF. DNA of the CDR3: TGTGCCAGCAGTTTCCGCCCAGGGGTCGGGGCCAACGTCCTGACTTTC.

The sample holds many counts of this clonotype. The V call is TRBV12-3 or TRBV12-4, the J call TRBJ2-3; D gene uncertain. Trimming left V 2 bases short and J 2 bases short, with 8 bases between. CDR3 length: 14 residues. The CDR3 DNA reads TGTGCCAGCAGTTTATGGGCTACCACAGATACGCAGTATTTT. Protein sequence: CASSLWATTDTQYF.

This clonotype was seen a handful of times. This chain uses TRBV4-3 with TRBJ2-2, with 10 bases that match TRBD1. This CDR3 contains 17 residues. The germline CDR1 and CDR2 sequences are LGHNA and YSLEER. After removal of 4 bases from V and 5 bases from J, the junction contained 10 bases not matched to a gene. The DNA for the CDR3 is TGCGCCAGCAGCCTGACCGGGACAGGGGTAGGGACCGGGGAGCTGTTTTTT. Translation gives CASSLTGTGVGTGELFF.

A few counts support this clonotype. The chain couples TRBV7-9 to TRBJ2-1, with D uncertain. The V gene's germline CDR1 is SEHNR and CDR2 FQNEAQ (reference sequence). Trimming took off 4 bases at V and 12 bases at J, with 10 bases between the two ends. This CDR3 is built from 11 residues. CDR3 DNA sequence: TGTGCCAGCAGCTCCTTAAAGGGGCAGTTCTTC. Translated: CASSSLKGQFF.

The rearrangement joins TRBV7-8 to TRBJ1-2; 7 bases are a match to TRBD1. Trimming at V came to 5 bases and at J to 7 bases, leaving 13 bases not matched to a gene. CDR1 SGHVS and CDR2 FQNEAQ come from the germline V gene. The CDR3 covers 15 residues. The CDR3 protein is CASSTLTGKAGGYTF. The CDR3, as DNA: TGTGCCAGCAGCACGCTGACAGGGAAAGCGGGTGGCTACACCTTC.

The V gene is TRBV19, the J gene TRBJ2-5, with D possibly being TRBD2 (5 bases). In germline, CDR1 is LNHDA, CDR2 SQIVND (reference sequence). Trimming took 2 bases from V and 4 from J, leaving 8 bases between them. There are 13 residues in the CDR3. The CDR3 nucleotides are TGTGCCAGTAGTATATTGCGGGCAGAGACCCAGTACTTC. It yields the protein CASSILRAETQYF.

The DNA for the CDR3 is TGTGCCAGCTCACCAACCCGACAGGGGATCGACAATGAGCAGTTCTTC. Its protein is CASSPTRQGIDNEQFF. V usage is TRBV18 and J usage is TRBJ2-1; 8 nucleotides match TRBD1. The CDR3 has 16 amino acids. V shed 2 bases and J 5 bases; nucleotides not matched to a gene: 8. Germline CDR1 reads KGHSH; CDR2 reads LQKENI.

This clonotype was found a few times. The chain joins TRBV29-1 to TRBJ2-1, with unresolved D. The length of the CDR3 is 14 residues. Trimming took off 3 bases at V and 0 bases at J, with 9 bases between the two ends. Germline CDR1 and CDR2: SQVTM and ANQGSEA. The CDR3 region is CSVDEATSYNEQFF. The CDR3, as DNA: TGCAGCGTTGATGAGGCTACCTCCTACAATGAGCAGTTCTTC.

This clonotype was seen at least ten times. The genes are TRBV5-1 and TRBJ1-1; the match to TRBD1 covers 11 bases. Looked up from germline, CDR1 is SGHRS and CDR2 is YFSETQ. Unmatched junction bases numbered 7, after V lost 4 bases and J lost 5 bases. The CDR3 consists of 15 residues. Here the CDR3 reads CASSLRDRGGTEAFF. The CDR3 nucleotides read TGCGCCAGCAGCCTCCGGGACAGGGGGGGAACTGAAGCTTTCTTT. Using reference TRBV5-1 and TRBJ1-1 for the parts outside the CDR3, the full variable domain is KAGVTQTPRYLIKTRGQQVTLSCSPISGHRSVSWYQQTPGQGLQFLFEYFSETQRNKGNFPGRFSGRQFSNSRSEMNVSTLELGDSALYLCASSLRDRGGTEAFFGQGTRLTVV.

This clonotype was counted ten times or more. The chain recombines TRBV20-1 with TRBJ2-7; 7 bases match TRBD1. CDR1 is DFQATT and CDR2 is SNEGSKA in the germline V gene (reference sequence). CDR3 length: 13 residues. V gave up 6 bases and J gave up 1 base; unmatched junction bases: 6. Here the CDR3 DNA reads TGCAGTGCGAGACAGGGTCATTCCTACGAGCAGTACTTC. Protein sequence: CSARQGHSYEQYF.

This chain links TRBV7-9 with TRBJ2-5, with 10 positions matching TRBD1. Unmatched junction bases numbered 16, after V lost 5 bases and J lost 4 bases. The length of the CDR3 is 18 residues. Germline CDR1 reads SEHNR; CDR2 reads FQNEAQ (reference sequence). The CDR3, as DNA: TGTGCCAGCAGCCCGAACCCGGGACAGGGGATTAGCGGAGAGACCCAGTACTTC. Residues: CASSPNPGQGISGETQYF.

This clonotype was detected ten times or more. CDR3 sequence: CASSPFRGRGNTGELFF. For the CDR3, the DNA is TGTGCCAGCAGTCCTTTCCGGGGACGGGGAAACACCGGGGAGCTGTTTTTT. The gene calls are TRBV2 and TRBJ2-2; tentatively, D is TRBD1 or TRBD2 (5 bases each). In germline, CDR1 is SNHLY, CDR2 FYNNEI. Trimming stripped 5 bases from V and 2 bases from J, with 18 bases between. CDR3 length: 17 amino acids.

There are many counts of this clonotype. This sequence joins TRBV30 and TRBJ2-7; no clear D gene. This CDR3 contains 14 residues. CDR1 GTSNPN and CDR2 SVGIG come from the germline V gene (reference sequence). Trimming left V 2 bases short and J 7 bases short, with 18 bases between. The CDR3 DNA reads TGTGCCTGGAGTTACGGGTCTTCGGCGGAGGAGCAGTACTTC. Protein: CAWSYGSSAEEQYF.

This clonotype has a handful of counts. A much larger clonotype is one base distant, so this may be a read error. J is TRBJ2-1 and V is TRBV28; TRBD2 matches at 13 bases. The V gene end was trimmed by 8 bases and the J gene end by 7 bases; junction bases not matched to a gene: 8. CDR3 length equals 15 residues. Germline CDR1 MDHEN, CDR2 SYDVKM. CDR3 residues: CASAQLAGGRNEQFF. As DNA, the CDR3 is TGTGCCAGCGCCCAACTAGCGGGAGGGAGGAATGAGCAGTTCTTC.

Ten or more counts support this clonotype. The chain recombines TRBV6-5 with TRBJ2-1; D unclear. The ends were cut back, 0 bases at V and 6 bases at J, with 15 bases in the middle. The CDR3 spans 16 residues. Germline lookup yields CDR1 MNHEY and CDR2 SVGAGI. DNA for the CDR3: TGTGCCAGCAGTTACTCGACTCGCCCGGCACTCAATGAGCAGTTCTTC. The encoded protein is CASSYSTRPALNEQFF.

This clonotype was counted at least ten times. The rearrangement uses TRBV7-2 and TRBJ2-7; the D is unclear. The CDR3 totals 12 residues. Germline CDR1 and CDR2: SGHTA and FQGNSA. V was shortened by 0 bases and J by 7 bases, with 7 bases between the two germline ends. The CDR3 here is CASSLATAEQYF. The DNA for the CDR3 is TGTGCCAGCAGCTTAGCCACAGCTGAGCAGTACTTC.

This clonotype was recorded at least ten times. The chain uses TRBV14 and TRBJ2-3, with 11 bases identical to TRBD2. V was clipped by 1 base and J by 4 bases; unmatched bases: 1. The CDR3 runs 15 residues. Germline CDR1 reads SGHDN; CDR2 reads FVKESK. The CDR3 sequence: CASSQGSGRADTQYF. The CDR3 coding sequence is TGTGCCAGCAGCCAAGGTAGCGGGAGGGCAGATACGCAGTATTTT.

The chain recombines TRBV18 with TRBJ1-1; D unresolved. The CDR3 covers 15 residues. Trimming removed 0 bases from V and 1 base from J, with 9 bases in between. CDR1 KGHSH and CDR2 LQKENI come from the germline V gene. The CDR3: CASSPPSYGNTEAFF. CDR3 in DNA: TGTGCCAGCTCACCACCGAGTTACGGGAACACTGAAGCTTTCTTT.

In its sample, this clonotype was seen many times. The rearrangement links TRBV28 to TRBJ1-5; 8 bases line up with TRBD1. CDR1 is MDHEN and CDR2 is SYDVKM in the germline V gene. CDR3 length: 16 amino acids. After removal of 5 bases from V and 7 bases from J, the junction contained 13 bases not matched to a gene. In DNA, the CDR3 is TGTGCCAGCAGTGAAACCCAGGGGGCTAAGGGGCAGCCCCAGCATTTT. This sequence encodes CASSETQGAKGQPQHF.

The chain employs TRBV30 and TRBJ1-2; 8 nucleotides agree with TRBD1. The junction had 10 bases not matched to a gene; V was cut back by 1 base and J by 3 bases. CDR3 size: 16 residues. Germline V lookup: CDR1 GTSNPN, CDR2 SVGIG (reference sequence). CDR3 nucleotide sequence: TGTGCCTGGAGTGACCCACCCGGACAGGGACACTATGGCTACACCTTC. Amino acids: CAWSDPPGQGHYGYTF. Full variable domain (outside the CDR3, taken from reference TRBV30 and TRBJ1-2): SQTIHQWPATLVQPVGSPLSLECTVEGTSNPNLYWYRQAAGRGLQLLFYSVGIGQISSEVPQNLSASRPQDRQFILSSKKLLLSDSGFYLCAWSDPPGQGHYGYTFGSGTRLTVV.

This clonotype was picked up many times. This chain uses TRBV7-9 with TRBJ1-4; the D is unclear. Looked up from germline, CDR1 is SEHNR and CDR2 is FQNEAQ (reference sequence). V shed 4 bases and J shed 0 bases, with 12 bases lying between them. This CDR3 region has 16 residues. This chain's CDR3 is CASSSTGLATNEKLFF. CDR3 nucleotide sequence: TGTGCCAGCAGCTCCACCGGGCTTGCAACTAATGAAAAACTGTTTTTT.

The chain employs TRBV6-2 or TRBV6-3 and TRBJ2-5; TRBD2 is a possible D gene (5 bases). The V gene lost 10 bases and the J gene lost 5 bases, with 17 bases spanning the gap. Germline-derived CDR1 and CDR2 are MNHEY and SVGEGT. The CDR3 sequence is 13 residues long. CDR3 region: CATRRACGETQYF. The DNA of the CDR3 is TGTGCCACCCGACGGGCTTGCGGGGAGACCCAGTACTTC.

The table lists this clonotype with many counts. This CDR3 is CASSKGAPQTNTEAFF. The CDR3 coding sequence is TGTGCCAGTAGTAAAGGAGCCCCACAGACGAACACTGAAGCTTTCTTT. The genes are TRBV19 and TRBJ1-1; D is unclear. Germline assignment: CDR1 LNHDA and CDR2 SQIVND (reference sequence). This CDR3 is built from 16 residues. Trimming took off 4 bases at V and 1 base at J, with 16 bases between the two ends. The variable domain in full, with the rest retrieved from reference TRBV19 and TRBJ1-1, is DGGITQSPKYLFRKEGQNVTLSCEQNLNHDAMYWYRQDPGQGLRLIYYSQIVNDFQKGDIAEGYSVSREKKESFPLTVTSAQKNPTAFYLCASSKGAPQTNTEAFFGQGTRLTVV.

Points on this clonotype: With a much larger clone just one base away, this may be a read error. The chain couples TRBV12-3 or TRBV12-4 to TRBJ2-1; D is uncertain. CDR3 length: 11 residues. V was pared by 5 bases and J by 9 bases, with 8 bases between. The CDR3 reads CASSHRREQFF. The CDR3 DNA follows: TGTGCCAGCAGTCACCGGCGTGAGCAGTTCTTC.